Below are 13 T cell receptor delta chains sequenced from a single sample in a study of human gamma delta and Vdelta1 T cells. Antigens of these TCRs are unknown. TCRdb re-analyzed the PCR reads via CATT. The data hold fewer than 15,000 delta-chain clones, with over 40% observed a single time. The sequenced sample consisted of Vdelta1 gamma-delta T cells from blood grown in culture (DOT cells). These receptors were collected from a human donor in good health.

The chain is built from TRDV1 and TRDJ1, with D maybe TRDD3 (5 bases). CDR1 and CDR2 (germline): TSWWSYY, QGS. V was cut by 2 bases and J by 3 bases, with 22 bases left in between. The CDR3 has 18 amino acids. The CDR3 is CALGENHLSGFWADKLIF. The CDR3 coding sequence is TGTGCTCTTGGGGAAAATCATCTGTCCGGATTCTGGGCCGATAAACTCATCTTT.

There are a few counts of this clone. This sequence joins TRDV1 and TRDJ1; 11 bases map to TRDD3. V shed 0 bases and J 1 base; nucleotides not matched to a gene: 19. CDR3 length: 22 amino acids. Per the germline V gene, CDR1 is TSWWSYY and CDR2 is QGS. In DNA form, the CDR3 reads TGTGCTCTTGGGGAACTAGTAATACCTACCCACGATTGGGGGATACGCACCGATAAACTCATCTTT. Its translation is CALGELVIPTHDWGIRTDKLIF.

This clone has a single count. The V gene went uncalled, while the J gene is TRDJ1; the table names TRDD2, a call not compared with the DNA. The CDR3 runs 22 residues. The CDR3 sequence: CAVVKTRAFLRFTDSCADKRIF. CDR3 sequence (DNA): TGTGCCGTGGTCAAGACCCGAGCCTTCCTACGGTTTACCGACTCCTGCGCCGATAAACGCATCTTT.

The chain joins TRDV1 to TRDJ1; D remains ambiguous. CDR3 length equals 19 residues. V gave up 11 bases and J gave up 4 bases, with 35 bases separating them. The V gene's germline CDR1 is TSWWSYY and CDR2 QGS. CDR3 nucleotides: TGTGCTGGAATAAAATTTGCCTTGGGTGGCAAACCCGGGCACGATAAACTCATCTTT. This gives the protein CAGIKFALGGKPGHDKLIF.

The V call is TRAV38-2/DV8, the J call TRDJ1; TRDD2 might be the D (7 bases). The CDR3 has 22 residues. V gave up 4 bases and J gave up 0 bases, with 34 bases separating them. CDR1 and CDR2 from the germline V gene are TSESDYY and QEAYKQQN. The CDR3 DNA sequence: TGTGCTTATAGGGGGTTCCTACCGTACTGGGAACCTCCCCTCCTATACACCGATAAACTCATCTTT. It translates to CAYRGFLPYWEPPLLYTDKLIF.

This sequence joins TRDV1 and TRDJ1; TRDD3 is a possible D gene (5 bases). Trimming cost V 1 base and J 6 bases, with 12 bases left between them. CDR3 length: 14 amino acids. CDR1 and CDR2 from the germline V gene are TSWWSYY and QGS. CDR3 amino acids: CALGERPGLHKLIF. The CDR3 nucleotides are TGTGCTCTTGGGGAACGCCCTGGGTTGCATAAACTCATCTTT.

The chain is built from TRDV1 and TRDJ1; TRDD2 is a possible D gene (6 bases). Germline V CDR1 and CDR2: TSWWSYY, QGS. V gave up 4 bases and J gave up 0 bases, with 24 bases separating them. The CDR3 is 19 amino acids. This CDR3 reads CALGVVTPSRSPYTDKLIF. CDR3 bases: TGTGCTCTTGGGGTCGTCACCCCTTCCCGTTCCCCATACACCGATAAACTCATCTTT.

The gene calls are TRDV1 and TRDJ1; 13 bases are shared with TRDD3. The trim removed 3 bases at V and 3 bases at J, leaving 16 bases unmatched. The CDR3 runs to 20 residues. Germline CDR1 is TSWWSYY and CDR2 is QGS. The CDR3 loop is CALGDIPPLGDTRGSDKLIF. The CDR3 DNA is TGTGCTCTTGGGGATATTCCCCCACTGGGGGATACGAGGGGATCCGATAAACTCATCTTT.

The chain employs TRDV1 and TRDJ1; D perhaps matches TRDD3 (5 bases). Trimming pared 0 bases from V and 10 bases from J, leaving 27 bases between. The germline CDR1 and CDR2 sequences are TSWWSYY and QGS. The CDR3 covers 18 residues. CDR3 nucleotides: TGTGCTCTTGGGGAACTTGGCTCTATTCGTGAAGATGGGGTGGGACTCATCTTT. Translated: CALGELGSIREDGVGLIF.

The rearrangement joins TRDV1 to TRDJ1; possibly TRDD3 for D (6 bases). Trimming stripped 6 bases from V and 1 base from J, with 18 bases between. CDR3 size: 16 residues. Germline CDR1 and CDR2: TSWWSYY and QGS. Here the CDR3 reads CALGGGWGSSTDKLIF. In DNA, the CDR3 is TGTGCTCTTGGCGGAGGGTGGGGGTCCTCCACCGATAAACTCATCTTT.

The V gene is TRDV1, the J gene TRDJ1; 10 bases line up with TRDD3. Losses at the gene ends were 1 base for V and 12 bases for J; bases not matched to a gene: 23. Germline loops: CDR1 TSWWSYY, CDR2 QGS. The CDR3 is 19 amino acids. The CDR3 here is CALGERSTLGDRAKNPFIF. The CDR3 nucleotides are TGTGCTCTTGGGGAACGTTCTACTCTGGGGGATAGGGCCAAAAATCCGTTCATCTTT.

The rearrangement links TRDV1 to TRDJ1; 8 bases are a match to TRDD3. The germline CDR1 and CDR2 sequences are TSWWSYY and QGS. Trimming took 3 bases from V and 0 from J; bases not matched to a gene: 30. The CDR3 totals 24 residues. The CDR3 sequence: CALGDPRATYSWGTPKRYTDKLIF. In nucleotides, the CDR3 is TGTGCTCTTGGGGACCCTCGGGCTACTTATAGCTGGGGGACTCCAAAGAGGTACACCGATAAACTCATCTTT.

A note on this clone: A much larger clonotype is one base distant, so this may be a read error. Other nucleotide sequences in the sample specify the same CDR3. The rearrangement links TRDV1 to TRDJ1; 8 nucleotides line up with TRDD3. The germline gives CDR1 TSWWSYY, CDR2 QGS. The CDR3 sequence is 23 residues long. The CDR3 DNA follows: TGTGCTCTTGGGGCAACGTTCCCCAACTGGGGGTCCGGGGTAGGAAAGTACACCGATAAACTTATCTTT. Amino acid sequence: CALGATFPNWGSGVGKYTDKLIF.